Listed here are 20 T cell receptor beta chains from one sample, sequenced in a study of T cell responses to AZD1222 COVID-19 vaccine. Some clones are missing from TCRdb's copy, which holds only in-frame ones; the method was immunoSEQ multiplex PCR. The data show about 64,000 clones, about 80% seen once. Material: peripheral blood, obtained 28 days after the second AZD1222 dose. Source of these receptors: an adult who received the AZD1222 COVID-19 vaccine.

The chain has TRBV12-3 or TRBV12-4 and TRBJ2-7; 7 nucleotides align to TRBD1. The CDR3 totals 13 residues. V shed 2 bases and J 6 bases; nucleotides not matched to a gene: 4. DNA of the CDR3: TGTGCCAGCAGTTTAACAGGGGTAGGCGAGCAGTACTTC. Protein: CASSLTGVGEQYF.

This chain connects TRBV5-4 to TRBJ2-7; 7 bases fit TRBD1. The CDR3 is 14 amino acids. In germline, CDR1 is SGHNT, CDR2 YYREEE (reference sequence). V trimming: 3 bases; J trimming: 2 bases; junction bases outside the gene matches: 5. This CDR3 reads CASSSTGLPYEQYF. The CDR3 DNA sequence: TGTGCCAGCAGCTCGACAGGGCTCCCCTACGAGCAGTACTTC.

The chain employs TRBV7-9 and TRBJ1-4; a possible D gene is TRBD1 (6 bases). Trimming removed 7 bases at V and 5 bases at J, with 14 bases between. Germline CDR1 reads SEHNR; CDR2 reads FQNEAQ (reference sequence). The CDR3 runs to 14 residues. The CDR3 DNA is TGTGCCAGCACCAGGACAGCAGAGAATGAAAAACTGTTTTTT. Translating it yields CASTRTAENEKLFF.

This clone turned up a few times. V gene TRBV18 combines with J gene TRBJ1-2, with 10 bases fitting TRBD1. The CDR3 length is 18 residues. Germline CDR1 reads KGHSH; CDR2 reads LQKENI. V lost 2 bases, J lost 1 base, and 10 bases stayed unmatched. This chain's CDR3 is CASSPVAGQGTLNYGYTF. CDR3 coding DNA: TGTGCCAGCTCACCAGTGGCGGGACAGGGGACCCTTAACTATGGCTACACCTTC. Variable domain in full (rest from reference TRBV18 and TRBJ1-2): NAGVMQNPRHLVRRRGQEARLRCSPMKGHSHVYWYRQLPEEGLKFMVYLQKENIIDESGMPKERFSAEFPKEGPSILRIQQVVRGDSAAYFCASSPVAGQGTLNYGYTFGSGTRLTVV.

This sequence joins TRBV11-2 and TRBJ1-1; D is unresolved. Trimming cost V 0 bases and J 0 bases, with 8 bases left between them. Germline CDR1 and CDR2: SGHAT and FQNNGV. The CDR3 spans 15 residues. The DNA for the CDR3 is TGTGCCAGCAGCTTAGAGCCGGGATTGAACACTGAAGCTTTCTTT. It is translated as CASSLEPGLNTEAFF.

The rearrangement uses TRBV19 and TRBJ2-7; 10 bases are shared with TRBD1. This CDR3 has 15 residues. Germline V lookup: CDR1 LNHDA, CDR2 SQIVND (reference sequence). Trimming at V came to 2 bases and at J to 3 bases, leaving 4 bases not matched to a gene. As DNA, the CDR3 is TGTGCCAGTAGTATAATCCGGGACAGGGGCTACGAGCAGTACTTC. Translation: CASSIIRDRGYEQYF.

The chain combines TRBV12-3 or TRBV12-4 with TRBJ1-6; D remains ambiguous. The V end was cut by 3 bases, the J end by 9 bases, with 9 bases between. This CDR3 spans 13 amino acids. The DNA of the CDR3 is TGTGCCAGCAGTTTTCCCGCCCCTTCACCCCTCCACTTT. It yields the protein CASSFPAPSPLHF.

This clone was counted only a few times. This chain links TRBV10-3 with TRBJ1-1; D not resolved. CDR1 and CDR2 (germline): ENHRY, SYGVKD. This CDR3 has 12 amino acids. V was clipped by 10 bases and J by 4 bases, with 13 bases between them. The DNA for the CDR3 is TGTGCCACACACGATTCGGGCACTGAAGCTTTCTTT. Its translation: CATHDSGTEAFF.

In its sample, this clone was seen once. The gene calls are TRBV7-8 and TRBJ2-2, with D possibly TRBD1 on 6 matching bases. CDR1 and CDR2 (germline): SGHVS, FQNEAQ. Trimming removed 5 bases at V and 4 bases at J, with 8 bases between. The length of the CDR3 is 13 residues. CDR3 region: CASSLGATGELFF. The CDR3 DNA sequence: TGTGCCAGCAGCCTGGGGGCCACCGGGGAGCTGTTTTTT.

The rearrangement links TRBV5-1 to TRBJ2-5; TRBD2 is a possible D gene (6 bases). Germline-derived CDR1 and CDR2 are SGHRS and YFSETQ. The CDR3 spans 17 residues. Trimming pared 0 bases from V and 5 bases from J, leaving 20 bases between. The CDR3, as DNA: TGCGCCAGCAGCTTGGTGCAGGGAGGTTATAGTCGGGAGACCCAGTACTTC. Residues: CASSLVQGGYSRETQYF.

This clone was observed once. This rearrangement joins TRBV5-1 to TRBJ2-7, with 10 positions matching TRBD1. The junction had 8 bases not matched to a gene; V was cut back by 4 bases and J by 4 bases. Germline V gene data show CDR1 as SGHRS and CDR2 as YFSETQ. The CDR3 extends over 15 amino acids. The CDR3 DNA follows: TGCGCCAGCAGCCTAGGGACAGGGGAAGGTTACGAGCAGTACTTC. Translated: CASSLGTGEGYEQYF. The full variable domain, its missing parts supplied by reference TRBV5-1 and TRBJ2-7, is KAGVTQTPRYLIKTRGQQVTLSCSPISGHRSVSWYQQTPGQGLQFLFEYFSETQRNKGNFPGRFSGRQFSNSRSEMNVSTLELGDSALYLCASSLGTGEGYEQYFGPGTRLTVT.

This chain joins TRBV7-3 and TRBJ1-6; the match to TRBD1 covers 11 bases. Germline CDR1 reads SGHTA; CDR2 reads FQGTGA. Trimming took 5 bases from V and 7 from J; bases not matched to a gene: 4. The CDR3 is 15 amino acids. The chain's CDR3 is CASSTGTGGNSPLHF. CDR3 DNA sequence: TGTGCCAGCAGCACTGGGACAGGGGGAAATTCACCCCTCCACTTT.

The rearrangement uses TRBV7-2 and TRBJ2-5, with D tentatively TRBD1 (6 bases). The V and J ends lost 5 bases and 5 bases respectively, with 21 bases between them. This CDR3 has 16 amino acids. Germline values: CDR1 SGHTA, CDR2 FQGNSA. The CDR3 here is CASSARTDRPPETQYF. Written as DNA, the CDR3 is TGTGCCAGCAGCGCCCGGACAGACAGGCCCCCCGAGACCCAGTACTTC.

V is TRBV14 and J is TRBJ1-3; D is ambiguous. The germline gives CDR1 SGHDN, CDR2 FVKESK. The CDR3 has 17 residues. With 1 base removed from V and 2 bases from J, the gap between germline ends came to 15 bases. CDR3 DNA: TGTGCCAGCAGCCAAGCTATCAGAGGGAAGGCTGGAAACACCATATATTTT. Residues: CASSQAIRGKAGNTIYF.

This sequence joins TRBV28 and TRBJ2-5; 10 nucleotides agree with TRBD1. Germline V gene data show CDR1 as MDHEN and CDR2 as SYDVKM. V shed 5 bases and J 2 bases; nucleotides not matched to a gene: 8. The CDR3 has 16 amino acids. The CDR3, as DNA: TGTGCCAGCAGTCGAGAGGGGACAGGGGCTCAAGAGACCCAGTACTTC. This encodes CASSREGTGAQETQYF.

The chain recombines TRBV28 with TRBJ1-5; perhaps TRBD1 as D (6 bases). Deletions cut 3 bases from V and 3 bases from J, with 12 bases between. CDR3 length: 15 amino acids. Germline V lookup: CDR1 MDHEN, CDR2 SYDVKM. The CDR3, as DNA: TGTGCCAGCAGTTTGGGGGGCAGGCCCAATCAGCCCCAGCATTTT. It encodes CASSLGGRPNQPQHF.

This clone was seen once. In nucleotides, the CDR3 is TGTGCCAGCAGCGCCAGACAGGGGGCTTCCTACGAGCAGTACTTC. It is translated as CASSARQGASYEQYF. The chain links TRBV7-6 to TRBJ2-7; 10 bases agree with TRBD1. From germline, CDR1 is SGHVS and CDR2 FNYEAQ. CDR3 length equals 15 residues. V lost 5 bases to trimming and J lost 1 base; unmatched junction nucleotides: 5.

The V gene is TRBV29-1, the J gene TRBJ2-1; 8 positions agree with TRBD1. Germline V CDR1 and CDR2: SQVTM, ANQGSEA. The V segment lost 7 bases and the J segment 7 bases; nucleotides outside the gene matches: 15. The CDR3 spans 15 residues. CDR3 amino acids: CSARTRQGPLNEQFF. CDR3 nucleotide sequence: TGCAGCGCCCGAACGAGACAGGGGCCGCTGAATGAGCAGTTCTTC.

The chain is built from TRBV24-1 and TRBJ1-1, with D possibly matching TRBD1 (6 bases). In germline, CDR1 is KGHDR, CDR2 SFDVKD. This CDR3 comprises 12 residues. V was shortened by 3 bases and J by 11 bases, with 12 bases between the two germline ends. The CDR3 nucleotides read TGTGCCACCAGTGATAGCGGACAGAGGGCTTTCTTT. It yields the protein CATSDSGQRAFF.

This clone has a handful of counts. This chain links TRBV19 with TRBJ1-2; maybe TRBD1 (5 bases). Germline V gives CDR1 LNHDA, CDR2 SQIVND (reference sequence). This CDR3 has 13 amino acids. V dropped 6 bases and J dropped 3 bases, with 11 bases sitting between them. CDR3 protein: CASSRQYHYGYTF. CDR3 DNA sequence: TGTGCCAGTAGCCGACAGTACCACTATGGCTACACCTTC.